This T cell receptor beta chain was obtained from a study of blood T cell repertoires in COVID-19. Germline CDR1 is SGHDN and CDR2 is FVKESK. The CDR3 totals 13 residues. Trimming left V 3 bases short and J 11 bases short, with 16 bases between. Measured with immunoSEQ multiplex PCR; TCRdb has only the in-frame clones, and not every one. The sample lists a few hundred thousand clones, over 75% seen once, with almost 9.5% in the top ten. This TCR was sampled from a man younger than 35 with active or convalescent COVID-19. Sequencing was carried out using peripheral blood. The genes are TRBV14 and TRBJ1-2; D call uncertain. The CDR3 sequence is CASSQAAAGRYTF. CDR3 in DNA: TGTGCCAGCAGCCAGGCGGCCGCCGGTCGATACACCTTC.